Sequencing of this T cell receptor beta chain was carried out in a study of siplizumab effects on memory and regulatory T cells. Sequenced by immunoSEQ multiplex PCR; TCRdb stores in-frame clones only, minus some. The repertoire holds some 70,000 clones, with 80% to 90% as singletons. About this clone: Antigen: not known. Relative to the germline gene, one junction end is altered; a read error may explain this.

The CDR3 consists of 17 residues. Germline CDR1 LNHDA, CDR2 SQIVND (reference sequence). Overall study findings and caveats: Apparently more diverse than memory cells, naive T cells also seemed major alloresponse contributors. Mean Treg-derived proportions of mappable alloreactive CD4+ clones were approximately 69% for siplizumab and around 29% for controls. Alloreactive sequences that could be traced to unstimulated CD4+ memory cells showed a significant reduction under siplizumab. Solely a minor proportion of alloreactive clones could be assigned to unstimulated subsets.

Source material: Tregs sorted from blood. This chain uses TRBV19 with TRBJ2-1, with 14 bases aligning to TRBD2. The source of this sequence is a human donor in good health. As DNA, the CDR3 is TGTGCCAGTAGTTCCTACAATTCTCCGACTAGCGGGAGGGTGAAGGTCTTC. Translated: CASSSYNSPTSGRVKVF.